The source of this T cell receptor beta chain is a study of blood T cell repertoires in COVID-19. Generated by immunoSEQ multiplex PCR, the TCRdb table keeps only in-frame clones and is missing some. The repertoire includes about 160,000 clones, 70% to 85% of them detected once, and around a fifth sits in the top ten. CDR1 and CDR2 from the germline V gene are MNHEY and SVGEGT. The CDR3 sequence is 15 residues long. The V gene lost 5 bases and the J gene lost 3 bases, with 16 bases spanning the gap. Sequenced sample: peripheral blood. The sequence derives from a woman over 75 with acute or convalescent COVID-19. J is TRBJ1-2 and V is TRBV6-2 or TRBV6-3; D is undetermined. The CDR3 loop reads CASSPGSGRDYGYTF. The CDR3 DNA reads TGTGCCAGCAGTCCCGGGTCTGGGAGAGACTATGGCTACACCTTC.